The clone carrying this T cell receptor (beta chain) came up many times. Its antigen is unidentified. Using its own MiXCR run on the reads, TCRdb lists one record per CDR3 protein. The sample contains around 310,000 distinct CDR3 sequences, 15% to 20% of which appear only once. The CDR3 totals 12 residues. Germline V gene lookup returns CDR1 MNHNS and CDR2 SASEGT. V was clipped by 2 bases and J by 4 bases, with 6 bases between them. The data belong to a study of T cell repertoires in cytomegalovirus infection. Study-wide points: Using cumulative public TCR beta family frequency, the authors identified those who carried CMV together with the relevant HLA.

The TCR originated in a human donor in good health (CMV status not recorded). Some clones in this sample may be carry-over from other donors' samples. The gene calls are TRBV6-1 and TRBJ2-7; D remains unclear. The material sequenced was PBMCs. The DNA of the CDR3 is TGTGCCAGCAGTGAACTTTCATACGAGCAGTACTTC. Translating it yields CASSELSYEQYF.